Presented here are 17 T cell receptor beta chains from one specimen sequenced in a study of early T cells in non-severe SARS-CoV-2 infection. Via MiXCR, TCRdb re-called the 5' RACE reads, giving one row per CDR3 protein. The sample contains roughly 81,000 distinct CDR3 sequences, 5.5% to 7.5% of which appear only once. Sequencing was carried out using whole blood. All receptors come from an adult who was a healthcare worker with PCR-confirmed SARS-CoV-2 infection or an uninfected control (not recorded which).

Ten or more counts support this clonotype. The V and J genes are TRBV5-5 and TRBJ2-3; no firm D call. This CDR3 contains 12 residues. The germline gives CDR1 SGHKS, CDR2 YYEKEE (reference sequence). The V end lost 1 base, the J end lost 2 bases, and 2 bases lay between the germline ends. The chain's CDR3 is CASSLYTDTQYF. The CDR3 bases are TGTGCCAGCAGCTTGTACACAGATACGCAGTATTTT.

This clonotype showed up just a few times. The chain combines TRBV10-2 with TRBJ1-1; D ambiguous. The CDR3 has 13 residues. V lost 6 bases, J lost 1 base, and 9 bases lay in between. In germline, CDR1 is WSHSY, CDR2 SAAADI. CDR3 in DNA: TGCGCCAGCAGGTACGAGGGGAACACTGAAGCTTTCTTT. Protein: CASRYEGNTEAFF.

In this sample, this clonotype turned up many times. The CDR3 region has the DNA TGTGCCAGCAGCTTCGCCCCTAGTGGGGAATTTGACGAGACCCAGTACTTC. Protein sequence: CASSFAPSGEFDETQYF. The rearrangement uses TRBV5-5 and TRBJ2-5; no firm D call. Trimming left V 2 bases short and J 5 bases short, with 22 bases between. Germline V gene data show CDR1 as SGHKS and CDR2 as YYEKEE (reference sequence). There are 17 residues in the CDR3.

The J gene is TRBJ2-1, the V gene TRBV7-2; D tentatively fits TRBD1 or TRBD2 (6 bases each). Looked up from germline, CDR1 is SGHTA and CDR2 is FQGNSA. The V gene lost 6 bases and the J gene lost 5 bases, with 17 bases spanning the gap. This CDR3 has 15 amino acids. The CDR3 sequence: CASRRGVFVDNEQFF. CDR3 coding DNA: TGTGCCAGCAGGAGGGGGGTCTTCGTCGACAATGAGCAGTTCTTC. Full variable domain (rest looked up from reference TRBV7-2 and TRBJ2-1): GAGVSQSPSNKVTEKGKDVELRCDPISGHTALYWYRQSLGQGLEFLIYFQGNSAPDKSGLPSDRFSAERTGGSVSTLTIQRTQQEDSAVYLCASRRGVFVDNEQFFGPGTRLTVL.

In its sample, this clonotype was seen many times. V usage is TRBV27 and J usage is TRBJ2-2; 8 nucleotides match TRBD1. The CDR3 runs 17 residues. V gave up 6 bases and J gave up 2 bases; unmatched junction bases: 11. Germline V lookup: CDR1 MNHEY, CDR2 SMNVEV (reference sequence). The CDR3 DNA sequence: TGTGCCAGCAGCAGAAAGGCTCAGGGGGCTAACACCGGGGAGCTGTTTTTT. Translated, it gives CASSRKAQGANTGELFF.

Comments on this clonotype: Relative to the germline gene, one junction end is altered; a read error may explain this. This sequence joins TRBV5-6 and TRBJ1-4, with D possibly being TRBD1 (6 bases). CDR1 and CDR2 from the germline V gene are SGHDT and YYEEEE. This CDR3 is built from 15 residues. CDR3 DNA: TGTGCCAGCAGCTCCCAACAGGGAGTTAAGGAAATACTGTTTTTT. Encoded protein: CASSSQQGVKEILFF.

The chain couples TRBV6-6 to TRBJ1-2; TRBD1 matches at 8 bases. V trimming: 0 bases; J trimming: 8 bases; junction bases outside the gene matches: 5. The germline V gene encodes CDR1 MNHNY and CDR2 SVGAGI (reference sequence). The CDR3 extends over 14 amino acids. The chain's CDR3 is CASSYSSGGDGYTF. For the CDR3, the DNA is TGTGCCAGCAGTTACTCCTCAGGGGGCGACGGCTACACCTTC.

This clonotype was detected ten times or more. The J gene is TRBJ2-7, the V gene TRBV29-1; possibly TRBD1 for D (6 bases). Germline CDR1 is SQVTM and CDR2 is ANQGSEA. With 4 bases removed from V and 6 bases from J, the gap between germline ends came to 22 bases. There are 15 residues in the CDR3. As DNA, the CDR3 is TGCAGCGTTGGATCAGGGGCCATCGCGAGTCGCGAGCAGTACTTC. This gives the protein CSVGSGAIASREQYF.

The chain couples TRBV11-2 to TRBJ2-2; D ambiguous. In germline, CDR1 is SGHAT, CDR2 FQNNGV. The CDR3 contains 15 residues. The germline V and J ends were trimmed by 2 bases and 0 bases, with 7 bases remaining between them. CDR3 region: CASSLILANTGELFF. Written as DNA, the CDR3 is TGTGCCAGCAGCTTAATCTTGGCGAACACCGGGGAGCTGTTTTTT. Variable domain in full (rest from reference TRBV11-2 and TRBJ2-2): EAGVAQSPRYKIIEKRQSVAFWCNPISGHATLYWYQQILGQGPKLLIQFQNNGVVDDSQLPKDRFSAERLKGVDSTLKIQPAKLEDSAVYLCASSLILANTGELFFGEGSRLTVL.

This clonotype came up many times. The chain links TRBV7-9 to TRBJ2-5, with 7 bases identical to TRBD1. V lost 5 bases to trimming and J lost 2 bases; unmatched junction nucleotides: 11. The CDR3 consists of 16 residues. Germline V gene lookup returns CDR1 SEHNR and CDR2 FQNEAQ (reference sequence). CDR3 nucleotides: TGTGCCAGCAGCCCCGACAGGGCCCTATCTCAAGAGACCCAGTACTTC. The encoded protein is CASSPDRALSQETQYF.

In this sample, this clonotype turned up a few times. In DNA form, the CDR3 reads TGTGCCAGCACAAGAGGGGGCACCGATGAGCAGTTCTTC. It is translated as CASTRGGTDEQFF. This sequence joins TRBV12-3 or TRBV12-4 and TRBJ2-1, with 7 bases that match TRBD1. The CDR3 loop spans 13 amino acids. Trimming cost V 7 bases and J 8 bases; bases outside gene matches: 8.

This clonotype was seen more than once but under ten times. This chain joins TRBV12-3 or TRBV12-4 and TRBJ2-2; D unclear. V lost 2 bases to trimming and J lost 7 bases, with 8 bases between them. This CDR3 has 13 amino acids. CDR3 nucleotide sequence: TGTGCCAGCAGTTTATGGGCCGGCGGGGAGCTGTTTTTT. It codes for CASSLWAGGELFF.

This clonotype has a count of ten or more. This chain links TRBV5-1 with TRBJ2-3, with a tentative D call TRBD1 (7 bases). The CDR3 extends over 16 amino acids. V lost 1 base and J 5 bases, leaving 17 bases between the germline ends. Germline CDR1 and CDR2: SGHRS and YFSETQ. The chain's CDR3 is CASSLPDGTAGDTQYF. The CDR3 nucleotides are TGCGCCAGCAGCTTGCCCGACGGGACAGCGGGAGATACGCAGTATTTT.

The J gene is TRBJ1-1, the V gene TRBV6-5, with D tentatively TRBD1 (6 bases). Germline V gives CDR1 MNHEY, CDR2 SVGAGI. This CDR3 region has 12 residues. Trimming pared 7 bases from V and 4 bases from J, leaving 10 bases between. DNA for the CDR3: TGTGCCAGCACCGACAGGATCACTGAAGCTTTCTTT. The encoded protein is CASTDRITEAFF.

This clonotype was picked up many times. The chain couples TRBV20-1 to TRBJ1-2; TRBD1 might be the D (5 bases). From germline, CDR1 is DFQATT and CDR2 SNEGSKA (reference sequence). V gave up 6 bases and J gave up 8 bases, with 16 bases separating them. This CDR3 is built from 12 residues. CDR3 in amino acids: CSAMQGFGGYTF. The CDR3 coding sequence is TGCAGTGCCATGCAGGGATTTGGCGGCTACACCTTC.

This clonotype was recorded many times. The chain recombines TRBV10-3 with TRBJ2-5; 9 nucleotides align to TRBD2. J gave up 1 base and V 5 bases, and 2 bases lay outside the gene matches. Germline CDR1 is ENHRY and CDR2 is SYGVKD. This CDR3 has 14 amino acids. In DNA, the CDR3 is TGTGCCATCAGTTATAGCGGGAGCCAAGAGACCCAGTACTTC. This codes for CAISYSGSQETQYF.

The J gene is TRBJ2-7, the V gene TRBV20-1; 8 bases align to TRBD2. J was trimmed by 3 bases and V by 3 bases; bases with no gene match: 4. CDR3 length: 13 residues. The germline V gene encodes CDR1 DFQATT and CDR2 SNEGSKA (reference sequence). The CDR3 sequence: CSASTGLVYEQYF. The CDR3 DNA reads as TGCAGTGCTAGTACGGGACTAGTCTACGAGCAGTACTTC.